This TCR beta chain emerged from a study of cytomegalovirus exposure and HLA in healthy donors (TCRdb year 2017). Some background on the complete study: According to a later analysis, the 120 or so validation repertoires were produced on the same platform as the 666 repertoires of the first cohort. A separate validation cohort of some 130 different subjects was used in addition to the approximately 700-subject first cohort. High-throughput TCR immunosequencing, statistical association of individual TCRs with disease status, and machine learning were combined to predict cytomegalovirus infection status. The study aimed to test whether signatures of past pathogen exposure could be identified by cataloging public T cell receptors. Broad study findings and their caveats: All 120 or so repertoires were used to score co-occurrence in the validation cohort in a later analysis, because that analysis had no HLA typing for the cohort. A few of the identified cytomegalovirus-associated TCR beta chains were confirmed in vitro to be specific for cytomegalovirus antigens. Across donors, most TCR sequences were observed very rarely, whereas some public TCRs were present in many individuals. Cytomegalovirus status was reported to be diagnosed by the classifier with high specificity and sensitivity in both the original and validation cohorts. Subsequent analysis determined that TCRs grouped into clusters in the first cohort also showed a tendency toward co-occurrence across the approximately 110 validation repertoires, and 94% of cluster scores exceeded 0. In the study, some 160 TCR beta chains were listed as associated with cytomegalovirus. It was suggested by the authors that the approach could potentially be generalized to other disease states and immunological phenotypes.

There are 16 amino acids in the CDR3, from cysteine to phenylalanine inclusive. Only the CDR3 portion is preserved as DNA: 48 bases, with reading frame beginning at the first base. According to the germline V gene (reference sequence), CDR1 reads WNHNN and CDR2 reads SYGVQD. V ends up 5 bases short and J 4 bases short, with an unmatched junction base count of 10. Library generation was performed with the immunoSEQ multiplex PCR assay. Per the source publication's procedure: A statistical classification framework was developed to diagnose cytomegalovirus status using the catalog of TCR beta chain sequences. TCRdb took over this immuneACCESS table, retaining in-frame rearrangements with V and J assigned. Such tables are incomplete; in checked studies, under half of the missing clones stem from an unresolved V gene, and the remainder is unexplained. The V and J calls and clone size come from that table; D and trimming were worked out from the DNA. The sample table lists 57,000 or so clones, 85% to 95% of them with a count of one. The ten biggest clones cover around 2% of the sample.

To note about this clone: What this receptor recognizes is not known. No base qualities exist here, and no much larger clone lies one base off it.

Separate from the approximately 700-subject first cohort, the validation cohort of roughly 120 subjects was the group to which the donors belonged. The V and J genes are TRBV10-1 and TRBJ2-1, with TRBD2 matching 8 junction bases. The sequenced sample consisted of PBMCs. The receptor was derived from a man in his late teens or twenties in good health and CMV-seronegative. The DNA sequence is as follows: TGCGCCAGCAGTTCGAAAACGGGAGGGCGATACAATGAGCAGTTCTTC. Translated, this is CASSSKTGGRYNEQFF.